Below are 8 T cell receptor beta chains sequenced from a single sample in a study of T cells in localized non-small cell lung cancer. The repertoire was sequenced with immunoSEQ multiplex PCR; TCRdb's copy has only in-frame clones and lacks some. This sample carries more than 2,000 clones, roughly 29% of them seen once, and the ten largest clones take 12%. Sequenced here: normal lung tissue next to the tumor, sampled before any cancer treatment. The receptors here all came from a female donor older than 55 with stage I squamous cell lung carcinoma.

This clone turned up a few times. The V and J genes are TRBV4-1 and TRBJ1-1; D is undetermined. Germline V gene lookup returns CDR1 MGHRA and CDR2 YSYEKL. The V and J ends lost 0 bases and 1 base respectively, with 9 bases between them. The CDR3 has 15 amino acids. CDR3 in DNA: TGCGCCAGCAGCCAAGAGCCCCTGCGGAACACTGAAGCTTTCTTT. Amino acids: CASSQEPLRNTEAFF.

This clone was recorded once. The V call is TRBV30, the J call TRBJ1-2; no clear D. The CDR3 has 12 residues. V was clipped by 2 bases and J by 6 bases, with 10 bases between them. Germline CDR1 and CDR2: GTSNPN and SVGIG (reference sequence). The CDR3 is CAWSPGSHGYTF. Written as DNA, the CDR3 is TGTGCCTGGAGTCCGGGAAGCCATGGCTACACCTTC.

This clone was counted only a few times. The rearrangement joins TRBV25-1 to TRBJ1-2, with D maybe TRBD1 (6 bases). The CDR3 extends over 14 amino acids. V was trimmed by 1 base and J by 4 bases, leaving 10 bases between them. Per germline, CDR1 MGHDK and CDR2 SYGVNS. The CDR3 protein is CASSESGAPYGYTF. The CDR3 bases are TGTGCCAGCAGTGAATCAGGGGCTCCCTATGGCTACACCTTC.

The CDR3 DNA is TGTGCCAGCTCACCGTCCGCCGAGGGGTATCAGCCCCAGCATTTT. Its protein product is CASSPSAEGYQPQHF. J is TRBJ1-5 and V is TRBV18; D is possibly TRBD1 (5 bases). V lost 3 bases to trimming and J lost 5 bases, with 14 bases between them. The CDR3 has 15 amino acids. From germline, CDR1 is KGHSH and CDR2 LQKENI.

The V and J genes are TRBV10-1 and TRBJ1-1; D call uncertain. V was shortened by 7 bases and J by 1 base, with 13 bases between the two germline ends. Germline values: CDR1 WNHNN, CDR2 SYGVQD (reference sequence). This CDR3 is built from 14 residues. CDR3 protein: CASTRGSGNTEAFF. The DNA for the CDR3 is TGCGCCAGCACCCGAGGAAGTGGGAACACTGAAGCTTTCTTT.

The chain is built from TRBV9 and TRBJ2-2; D is perhaps TRBD1 (6 bases). Germline V gene lookup returns CDR1 SGDLS and CDR2 YYNGEE. The CDR3 spans 17 residues. V was trimmed by 3 bases and J by 7 bases, leaving 22 bases between them. The CDR3 nucleotides are TGTGCCAGCAGCGGAGGACAGAGGCCGGAGCAAGGCGGGGAGCTGTTTTTT. Residues: CASSGGQRPEQGGELFF.

This clone showed up just a few times. J is TRBJ2-3 and V is TRBV4-1, with a possible D match to TRBD2 (7 bases). V lost 4 bases, J lost 3 bases, and 23 bases lay in between. This CDR3 has 18 amino acids. CDR1 is MGHRA and CDR2 is YSYEKL in the germline V gene. The CDR3 reads CASSLVVGGLGFTDTQYF. Here the CDR3 DNA reads TGCGCCAGCAGCCTTGTTGTGGGGGGGCTGGGTTTTACAGATACGCAGTATTTT.

The J gene is TRBJ1-4, the V gene TRBV10-3, with no clear D. CDR3 length equals 13 residues. V was trimmed by 2 bases and J by 14 bases, leaving 15 bases between them. Germline CDR1 reads ENHRY; CDR2 reads SYGVKD. The CDR3 spells CAISETDQLGLFF. The CDR3, as DNA: TGTGCCATCAGTGAGACCGACCAGCTCGGGCTGTTTTTT.